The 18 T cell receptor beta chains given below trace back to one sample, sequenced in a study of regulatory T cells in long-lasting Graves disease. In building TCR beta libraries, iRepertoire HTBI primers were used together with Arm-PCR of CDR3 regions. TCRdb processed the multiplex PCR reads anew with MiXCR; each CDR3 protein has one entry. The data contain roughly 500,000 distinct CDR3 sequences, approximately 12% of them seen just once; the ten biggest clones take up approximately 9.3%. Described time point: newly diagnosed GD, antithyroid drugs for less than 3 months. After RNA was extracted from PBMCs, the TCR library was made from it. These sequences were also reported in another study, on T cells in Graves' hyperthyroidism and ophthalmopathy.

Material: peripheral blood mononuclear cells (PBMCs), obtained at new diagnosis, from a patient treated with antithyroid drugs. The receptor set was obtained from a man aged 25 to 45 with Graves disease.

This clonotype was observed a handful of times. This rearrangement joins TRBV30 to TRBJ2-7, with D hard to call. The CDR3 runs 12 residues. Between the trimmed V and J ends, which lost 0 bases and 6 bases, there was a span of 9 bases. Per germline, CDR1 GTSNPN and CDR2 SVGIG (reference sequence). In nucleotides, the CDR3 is TGTGCCTGGAGTGTACTCGGTCCCGAGCAGTACTTC. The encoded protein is CAWSVLGPEQYF.

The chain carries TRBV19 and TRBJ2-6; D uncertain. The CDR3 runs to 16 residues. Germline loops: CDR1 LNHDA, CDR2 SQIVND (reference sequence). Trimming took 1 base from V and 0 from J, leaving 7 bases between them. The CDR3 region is CASSIGPPSGANVLTF. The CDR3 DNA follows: TGTGCCAGTAGTATAGGGCCGCCCTCTGGGGCCAACGTCCTGACTTTC.

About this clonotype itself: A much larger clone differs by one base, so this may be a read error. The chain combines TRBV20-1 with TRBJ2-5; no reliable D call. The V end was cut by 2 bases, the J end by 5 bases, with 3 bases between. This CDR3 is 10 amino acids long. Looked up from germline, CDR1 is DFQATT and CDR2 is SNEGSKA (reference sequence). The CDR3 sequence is CSARWETQYF. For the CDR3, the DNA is TGCAGTGCTAGATGGGAGACCCAGTACTTC.

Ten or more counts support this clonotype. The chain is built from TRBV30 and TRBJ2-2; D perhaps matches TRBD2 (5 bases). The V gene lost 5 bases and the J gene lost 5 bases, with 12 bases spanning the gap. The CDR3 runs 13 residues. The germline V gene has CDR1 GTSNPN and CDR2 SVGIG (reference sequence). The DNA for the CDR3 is TGTGCCTGGGATGGCGGGTGGACCGGGGAGCTGTTTTTT. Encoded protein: CAWDGGWTGELFF.

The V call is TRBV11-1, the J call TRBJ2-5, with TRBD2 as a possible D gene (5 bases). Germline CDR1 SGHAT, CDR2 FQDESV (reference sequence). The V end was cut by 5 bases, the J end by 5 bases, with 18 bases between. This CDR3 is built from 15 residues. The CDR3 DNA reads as TGTGCCAGCAGCCCTCCAGTGAGGGAGAAGGAGACCCAGTACTTC. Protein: CASSPPVREKETQYF.

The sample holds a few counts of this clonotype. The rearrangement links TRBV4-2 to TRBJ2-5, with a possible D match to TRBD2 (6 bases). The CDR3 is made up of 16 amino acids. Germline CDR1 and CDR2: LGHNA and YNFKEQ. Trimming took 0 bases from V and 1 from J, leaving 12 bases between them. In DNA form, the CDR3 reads TGTGCCAGCAGCCAAGAAGGAGGGAGTGGCCAAGAGACCCAGTACTTC. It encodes CASSQEGGSGQETQYF.

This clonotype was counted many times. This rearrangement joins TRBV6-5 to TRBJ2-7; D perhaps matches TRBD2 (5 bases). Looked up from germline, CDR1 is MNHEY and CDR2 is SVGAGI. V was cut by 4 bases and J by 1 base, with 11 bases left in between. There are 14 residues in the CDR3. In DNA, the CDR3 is TGTGCCAGCAGTTTATCTCGGGGATCCTACGAGCAGTACTTC. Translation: CASSLSRGSYEQYF.

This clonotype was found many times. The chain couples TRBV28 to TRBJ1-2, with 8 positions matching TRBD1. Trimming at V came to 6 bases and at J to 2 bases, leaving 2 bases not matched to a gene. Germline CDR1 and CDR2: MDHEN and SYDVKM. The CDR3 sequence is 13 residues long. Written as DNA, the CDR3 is TGTGCCAGCAGCCGACAGGGGAACTATGGCTACACCTTC. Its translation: CASSRQGNYGYTF.

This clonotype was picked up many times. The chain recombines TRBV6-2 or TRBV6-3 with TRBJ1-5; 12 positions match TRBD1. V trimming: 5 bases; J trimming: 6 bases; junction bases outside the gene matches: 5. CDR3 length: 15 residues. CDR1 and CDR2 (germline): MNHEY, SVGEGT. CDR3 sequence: CASSPGQGAIQPQHF. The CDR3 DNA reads TGTGCCAGCAGTCCGGGACAGGGGGCGATTCAGCCCCAGCATTTT.

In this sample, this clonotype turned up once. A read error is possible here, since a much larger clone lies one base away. The CDR3 sequence: CASSPAALSNEQLF. CDR3 sequence (DNA): TGTGCCAGCTCACCGGCTGCATTGAGCAATGAGCAGCTCTTC. V and J are TRBV18 and TRBJ2-1; D is ambiguous. This CDR3 is 14 amino acids long. Looked up from germline, CDR1 is KGHSH and CDR2 is LQKENI.

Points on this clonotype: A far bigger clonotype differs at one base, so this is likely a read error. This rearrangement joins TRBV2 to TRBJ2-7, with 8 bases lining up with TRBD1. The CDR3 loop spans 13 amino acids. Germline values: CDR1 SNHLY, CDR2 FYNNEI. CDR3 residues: CASSQEAGGAQYF. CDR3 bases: TGCGCCAGCAGCCAAGAAGCAGGGGGCGCACAGTACTTC.

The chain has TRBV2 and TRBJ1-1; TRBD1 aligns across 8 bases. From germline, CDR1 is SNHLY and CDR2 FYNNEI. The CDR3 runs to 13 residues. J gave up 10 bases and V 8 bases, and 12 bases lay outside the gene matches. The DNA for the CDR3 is TGTGCCAGCGGCCTATCGGGACAGGTGGGAGCTTTCTTT. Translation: CASGLSGQVGAFF.

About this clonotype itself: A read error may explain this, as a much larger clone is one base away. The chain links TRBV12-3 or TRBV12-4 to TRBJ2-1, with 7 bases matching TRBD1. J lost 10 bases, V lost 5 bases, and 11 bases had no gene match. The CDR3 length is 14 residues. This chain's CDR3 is CASSERDSNYEQFF. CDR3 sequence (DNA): TGTGCCAGCAGTGAACGGGACAGTAACTACGAGCAGTTCTTC.

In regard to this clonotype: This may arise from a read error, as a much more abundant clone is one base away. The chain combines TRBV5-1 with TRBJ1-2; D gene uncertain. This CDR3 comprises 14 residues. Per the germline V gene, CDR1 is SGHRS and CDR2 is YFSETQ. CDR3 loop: CANSPRTDLSGYTF. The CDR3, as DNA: TGCGCCAACAGCCCCAGGACGGACTTATCGGGCTACACCTTC.

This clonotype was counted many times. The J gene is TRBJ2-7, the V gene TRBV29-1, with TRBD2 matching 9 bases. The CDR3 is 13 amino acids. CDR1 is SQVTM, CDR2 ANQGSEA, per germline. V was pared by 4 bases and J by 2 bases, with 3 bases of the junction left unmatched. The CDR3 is CSVAGTSPYEQYF. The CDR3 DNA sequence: TGCAGCGTTGCGGGGACTAGCCCCTACGAGCAGTACTTC.

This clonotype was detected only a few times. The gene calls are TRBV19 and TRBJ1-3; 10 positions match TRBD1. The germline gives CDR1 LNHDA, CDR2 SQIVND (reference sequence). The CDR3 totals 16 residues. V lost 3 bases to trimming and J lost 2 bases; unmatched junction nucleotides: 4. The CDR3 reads CASSISGQGAGNTIYF. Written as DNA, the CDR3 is TGTGCCAGTAGTATTTCCGGACAGGGGGCTGGAAACACCATATATTTT.

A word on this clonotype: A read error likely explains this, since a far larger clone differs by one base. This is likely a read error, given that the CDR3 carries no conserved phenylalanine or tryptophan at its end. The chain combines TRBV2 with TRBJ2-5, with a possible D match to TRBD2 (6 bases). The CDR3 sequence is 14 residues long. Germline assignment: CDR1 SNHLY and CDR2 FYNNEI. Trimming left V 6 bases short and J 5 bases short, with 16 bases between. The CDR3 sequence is CASRPGLGAETQYS. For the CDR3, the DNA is TGTGCCAGCAGACCGGGACTCGGAGCGGAGACCCAGTACTCC.

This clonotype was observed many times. CDR3 sequence: CSARDRGHNTGELFF. CDR3 bases: TGCAGTGCTAGAGATAGGGGCCATAACACCGGGGAGCTGTTTTTT. The chain is built from TRBV20-1 and TRBJ2-2; maybe TRBD1 (5 bases). Trimming cost V 0 bases and J 2 bases, with 10 bases left between them. Germline V gene data show CDR1 as DFQATT and CDR2 as SNEGSKA (reference sequence). The CDR3 is made up of 15 amino acids.